Below, one T cell receptor beta chain is given with its context. During active infection, Seattle patients enrolled and were then monitored through disease. This sample stems from a study of blood T cell repertoires in COVID-19. Study overall: Collection of acute and convalescent COVID-19 samples took place in the United States, Italy and Spain.

This CDR3 spans 11 amino acids. In germline, CDR1 is DFQATT, CDR2 SNEGSKA (reference sequence). Trimming removed 0 bases from V and 9 bases from J, with 9 bases in between. Profiling relied on immunoSEQ multiplex PCR, and the TCRdb table lists in-frame clones only, not all of them. The sample includes roughly 340,000 clones, roughly 90% seen only once; the top ten take 6% to 8.5%. The source of this sequence is a woman in her 70s with COVID-19, enrolled during active disease. Specimen: peripheral blood. The chain couples TRBV20-1 to TRBJ2-7; maybe TRBD2 (5 bases). This CDR3 is CSAREGRGQYF. In DNA form, the CDR3 reads TGCAGTGCTAGAGAAGGCCGGGGGCAGTACTTC.